This TCR beta chain was retrieved from a study of shared clonotypes between healthy human individuals. The test was conducted at deep level. Profiling relied on immunoSEQ multiplex PCR, and the TCRdb table lists in-frame clones only, not all of them. The sample yields some 1 million clones, under 80% seen once. Notes on this clone: Its target is unknown.

The CDR3 totals 16 residues. Germline V gene sequence: CDR1 LNHDA, CDR2 SQIVND (reference sequence). The V gene end was trimmed by 3 bases and the J gene end by 3 bases; junction bases not matched to a gene: 5. Study findings and constraints: Relative to clonotypes present in all four donors, those not shared had lower generation probabilities. Shared across a few donors were roughly 4.8% of the naive CD4 clonotypes.

The TCR originated in a man younger than 35 in good health. This chain links TRBV19 with TRBJ1-2; 12 bases are shared with TRBD1. Sequencing was carried out using memory CD4+ T cells sorted from blood. Described subset: CD45RA-negative fraction. The CDR3 here is CASSIRGTGGDYGYTF. As DNA, the CDR3 is TGTGCCAGTAGTATTCGCGGGACAGGGGGCGACTATGGCTACACCTTC.